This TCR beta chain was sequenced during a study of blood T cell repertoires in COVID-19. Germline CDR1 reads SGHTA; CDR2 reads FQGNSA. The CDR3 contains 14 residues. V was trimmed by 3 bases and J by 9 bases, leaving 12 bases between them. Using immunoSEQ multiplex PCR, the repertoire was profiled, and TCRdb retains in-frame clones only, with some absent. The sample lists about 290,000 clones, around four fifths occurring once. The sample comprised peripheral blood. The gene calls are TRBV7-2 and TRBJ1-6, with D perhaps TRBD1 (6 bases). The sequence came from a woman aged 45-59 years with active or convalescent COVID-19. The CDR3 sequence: CASSLTQGVSPLHF. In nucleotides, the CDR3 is TGTGCCAGCAGCTTGACACAGGGTGTTTCACCCCTCCACTTT.